The 8 T cell receptor beta chains in this list originate from one sample, sequenced in a study of T cells in Graves' hyperthyroidism and ophthalmopathy. Regions amplified from RNA transcripts were the TCR beta CDR3 regions. Primed by the HTBI set, a first-round RT-PCR was run on the TCR CDR3. A single record per CDR3 protein comes from TCRdb applying MiXCR to the multiplex PCR reads. The table has around 690,000 distinct CDR3 sequences, roughly 17% seen once. The sequenced material came from blood. The receptors here all came from a man aged 45 to 65 with Graves' hyperthyroidism.

This clonotype was picked up many times. The chain employs TRBV6-2 or TRBV6-3 and TRBJ2-2; TRBD1 might be the D (7 bases). Germline V gives CDR1 MNHEY, CDR2 SVGEGT. The CDR3 totals 15 residues. The germline V and J ends were trimmed by 7 bases and 4 bases, with 16 bases remaining between them. The CDR3 DNA sequence: TGTGCCAGCATAAGACAGGGAGGCGGCACCGGGGAGCTGTTTTTT. Its protein product is CASIRQGGGTGELFF.

Only a few counts were recorded for this clonotype. The J gene is TRBJ1-1, the V gene TRBV19; D gene ambiguous. The germline V gene encodes CDR1 LNHDA and CDR2 SQIVND (reference sequence). V was clipped by 5 bases and J by 7 bases, with 11 bases between them. CDR3 length equals 12 residues. CDR3 sequence: CASSVAGLEAFF. The CDR3 nucleotides are TGTGCCAGTAGTGTAGCAGGACTTGAAGCTTTCTTT. The full variable domain, rest sourced from reference TRBV19 and TRBJ1-1, is DGGITQSPKYLFRKEGQNVTLSCEQNLNHDAMYWYRQDPGQGLRLIYYSQIVNDFQKGDIAEGYSVSREKKESFPLTVTSAQKNPTAFYLCASSVAGLEAFFGQGTRLTVV.

This clonotype was counted between two and nine times. The chain recombines TRBV7-9 with TRBJ1-2; a weak D match, TRBD1 (5 bases). Trimming shortened V by 4 bases and J by 0 bases, and 21 bases separated the two germline ends. CDR1 is SEHNR, CDR2 FQNEAQ, per germline (reference sequence). The CDR3 totals 18 residues. CDR3 nucleotides: TGTGCCAGCAGCTCAGCCGAAAGGGACCCGCTAGCTAACTATGGCTACACCTTC. Protein: CASSSAERDPLANYGYTF.

This clonotype occurred many times. This may arise from a read error, as a much more abundant clone is one base away. The chain couples TRBV12-3 or TRBV12-4 to TRBJ2-7; D is uncertain. The CDR3 is 14 residues long. Trimming shortened V by 3 bases and J by 0 bases, and 9 bases separated the two germline ends. The CDR3 nucleotides are TGTGCCAGCAGTTTGGCGAGGAGCTCCTACGAGCAGTACTTC. Protein product: CASSLARSSYEQYF.

This clonotype was found a few times. V is TRBV12-3 or TRBV12-4 and J is TRBJ2-7, with 14 nucleotides matching TRBD2. This CDR3 comprises 17 residues. Trimming removed 6 bases from V and 6 bases from J; junction bases left unmatched: 13. The CDR3 DNA sequence: TGTGCCAGCAGCCCTACACAAGGGACTAGCGGGAGTCTCGAGCAGTACTTC. Translated: CASSPTQGTSGSLEQYF.

In its sample, this clonotype was seen many times. The chain joins TRBV12-3 or TRBV12-4 to TRBJ2-3, with D perhaps matching TRBD1 (5 bases). The CDR3 runs to 15 residues. V shed 5 bases and J shed 6 bases, with 18 bases lying between them. This CDR3 reads CASSITGSSRDTQYF. DNA of the CDR3: TGTGCCAGCAGTATAACAGGCTCCTCTAGGGATACGCAGTATTTT.

About this clonotype itself: This may be a read error, as it is one base from a much larger clone. No conserved phenylalanine or tryptophan ends this CDR3, so it is likely a read error. V gene TRBV12-3 or TRBV12-4 combines with J gene TRBJ2-1; the D gene is possibly TRBD1 (6 bases). CDR3 length: 17 amino acids. Trimming took 6 bases from V and 2 from J, leaving 20 bases between them. In DNA, the CDR3 is TGTGCCAGCAGCCCGAGACGCCGGGACACCGCCTACAATGAGCAGTTCTCC. It translates to CASSPRRRDTAYNEQFS.

The V gene is TRBV11-2, the J gene TRBJ2-7; 10 nucleotides line up with TRBD2. This CDR3 has 16 residues. The germline CDR1 and CDR2 sequences are SGHAT and FQNNGV. J was trimmed by 2 bases and V by 0 bases; bases with no gene match: 4. This CDR3 is CASSLDPSGRAYEQYF. CDR3 DNA: TGTGCCAGCAGCTTAGATCCCAGCGGGAGGGCCTACGAGCAGTACTTC. Based on the CDR3 plus reference TRBV11-2 and TRBJ2-7, the full variable domain is EAGVAQSPRYKIIEKRQSVAFWCNPISGHATLYWYQQILGQGPKLLIQFQNNGVVDDSQLPKDRFSAERLKGVDSTLKIQPAKLEDSAVYLCASSLDPSGRAYEQYFGPGTRLTVT.